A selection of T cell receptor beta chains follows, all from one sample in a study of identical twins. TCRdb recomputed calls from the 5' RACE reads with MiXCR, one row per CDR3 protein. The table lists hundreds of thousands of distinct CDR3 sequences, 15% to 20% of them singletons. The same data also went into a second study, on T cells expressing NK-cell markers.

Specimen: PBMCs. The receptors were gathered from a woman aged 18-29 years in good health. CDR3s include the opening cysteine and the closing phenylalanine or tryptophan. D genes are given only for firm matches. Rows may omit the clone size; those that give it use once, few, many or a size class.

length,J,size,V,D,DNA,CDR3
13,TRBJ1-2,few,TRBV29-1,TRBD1,TGCAGCTTTGAGGGGACAGGGACTTATGGCTACACCTTC,CSFEGTGTYGYTF
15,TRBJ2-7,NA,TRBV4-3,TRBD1,TGCGCCAGCAGCCAAGAATGGACAGGGCTGTACGAGCAGTACTTC,CASSQEWTGLYEQYF
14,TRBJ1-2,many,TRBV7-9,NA,TGTGCCAGCAGCTTAGGTGACACGGTGTATGGCTACACCTTC,CASSLGDTVYGYTF
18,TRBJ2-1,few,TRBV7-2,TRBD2,TGTGCCAGCAGAATGGCGCTAGCGGGGATGATTGCCTACAATGAGCAGTTCTTC,CASRMALAGMIAYNEQFF
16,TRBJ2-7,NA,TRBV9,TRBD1,TGTGCCAGCAGCGTAGGAGCGACAGGGGCGGTGGAGGAGCAGTACTTC,CASSVGATGAVEEQYF
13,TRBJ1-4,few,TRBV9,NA,TGTGCCAACGTCCCGAGGGTTGGCGAAAAACTGTTTTTT,CANVPRVGEKLFF
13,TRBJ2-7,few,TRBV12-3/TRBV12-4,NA,TGTGCCAGCAGCCACCGGGATAACTACGAGCAGTACTTC,CASSHRDNYEQYF
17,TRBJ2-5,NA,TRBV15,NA,TGTGCCACCAGCAGAGATCTCGGCCATAGGGGAGGATTGACCCAGTACTTC,CATSRDLGHRGGLTQYF
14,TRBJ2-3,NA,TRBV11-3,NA,TGTGCCAGCAGCTTAGGGGTACTCCGGGATACGCAGTATTTT,CASSLGVLRDTQYF
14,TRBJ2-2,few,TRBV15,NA,TGTGCCACCAGCAGAGAGGCAGCTACCGGGGAGCTGTTTTTT,CATSREAATGELFF
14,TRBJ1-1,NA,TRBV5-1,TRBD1,TGCGCCAGCAGCTTCCCAGGGGGCCGAACTGAAGCTTTCTTT,CASSFPGGRTEAFF
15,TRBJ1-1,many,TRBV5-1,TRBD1,TGCGCCAGCAGCATCGTGACAGGGACGAACACTGAAGCTTTCTTT,CASSIVTGTNTEAFF
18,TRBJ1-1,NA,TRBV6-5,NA,TGTGCCAGCAGTTACGTGGCCGGGGGGAGGGCGCCGATCACTGAAGCTTTCTTT,CASSYVAGGRAPITEAFF
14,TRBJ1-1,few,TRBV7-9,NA,TGTGCCAGCAGCTTAATCGAAAGGAGCGCTGAAGCTTTCTTT,CASSLIERSAEAFF
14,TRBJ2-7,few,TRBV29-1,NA,TGCAGCGTTGAAGATAAAGGGTTCGCGAACGAGCAGTACTTC,CSVEDKGFANEQYF
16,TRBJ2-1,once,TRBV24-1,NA,TGTGCCACCAGTGATTCAAGGGGAGTGAGGGGCAATGAGCAGTTCTTC,CATSDSRGVRGNEQFF
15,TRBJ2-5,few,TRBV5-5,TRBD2,TGTGCCAGCAGCGGGGTAGCGGGAGGGCGGGAGACCCAGTACTTC,CASSGVAGGRETQYF
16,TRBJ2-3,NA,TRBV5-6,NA,TGTGCCAGCAGCTTGGTCTACAGGGTTAAGACAGATACGCAGTATTTT,CASSLVYRVKTDTQYF
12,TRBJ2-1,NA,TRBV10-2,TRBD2,TGCGCCAGCAGGGATAGCGGGAGGGAGCAGTTCTTC,CASRDSGREQFF
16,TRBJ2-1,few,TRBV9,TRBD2,TGTGCCAGCAGCCCGCGAGCGGGGGGTCGGGGAGATGAGCAGTTCTTC,CASSPRAGGRGDEQFF
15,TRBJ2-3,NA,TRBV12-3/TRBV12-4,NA,TGTGCCAGCAGATCCTCTAGCAGCCGCACAGATACGCAGTATTTT,CASRSSSSRTDTQYF
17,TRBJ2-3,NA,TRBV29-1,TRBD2,TGCAGCCACACCGGCCTACTTAGCGGGGGGGCCACAGATACGCAGTATTTT,CSHTGLLSGGATDTQYF
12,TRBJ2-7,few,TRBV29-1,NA,TGCAGCGGAGGGAAAACAGTCTACGAGCAGTACTTC,CSGGKTVYEQYF
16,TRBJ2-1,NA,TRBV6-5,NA,TGTGCCAGCAGTTACAGGGCGGAAACCTCCTACAATGAGCAGTTCTTC,CASSYRAETSYNEQFF
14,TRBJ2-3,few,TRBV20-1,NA,TGCAGTGCTAGAGGGGGGTGGGACACAGATACGCAGTATTTT,CSARGGWDTDTQYF
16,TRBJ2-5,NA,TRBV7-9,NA,TGTGCCAGCAGCTTACCCCGCAGGAGGGGAGGCGAGACCCAGTACTTC,CASSLPRRRGGETQYF
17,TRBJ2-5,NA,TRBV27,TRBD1,TGTGCCAGCAGTTCCCCCCCTTCGACAGGGAATCAAGAGACCCAGTACTTC,CASSSPPSTGNQETQYF
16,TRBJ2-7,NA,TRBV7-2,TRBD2,TGTGCCAGCAGCCCAGGGGTTAGCGGGAGATTCTACGAGCAGTACTTC,CASSPGVSGRFYEQYF
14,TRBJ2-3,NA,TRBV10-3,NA,TGTGCCATCGGGACAAGCGGGGCCCGCGATACGCAGTATTTT,CAIGTSGARDTQYF
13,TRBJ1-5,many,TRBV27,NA,TGTGCCAGCAGCCTCGACAGGAATCAGCCCCAGCATTTT,CASSLDRNQPQHF
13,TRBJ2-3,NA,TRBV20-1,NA,TGCAGTGCGAAGGACGTGAGCACAGATACGCAGTATTTT,CSAKDVSTDTQYF
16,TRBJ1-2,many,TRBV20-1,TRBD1,TGCAGTGCTAGACTAGGAGCATTACAGGGGGCGAATGGCTACACCTTC,CSARLGALQGANGYTF
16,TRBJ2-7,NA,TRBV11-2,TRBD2,TGTGCCAGCAGCTTAAGTCCGGGACTATTCTCCTACGAGCAGTACTTC,CASSLSPGLFSYEQYF
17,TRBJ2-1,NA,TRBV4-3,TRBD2,TGCGCCAGCAGCCAAGATAAAAGGACTAGCAAGTACAATGAGCAGTTCTTC,CASSQDKRTSKYNEQFF
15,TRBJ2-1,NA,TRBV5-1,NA,TGCGCCAGCAGCTTACGGGGGGCCGCAATGTATGAGCAGTTCTTC,CASSLRGAAMYEQFF
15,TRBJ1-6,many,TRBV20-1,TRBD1,TGCAGTGCTCCCTTCCCCCAGGGGGCGAATTCACCCCTCCACTTT,CSAPFPQGANSPLHF
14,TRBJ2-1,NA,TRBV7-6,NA,TGTGCCAGCAGCTTAGCGCTCCGCGACAATGAGCAGTTCTTC,CASSLALRDNEQFF
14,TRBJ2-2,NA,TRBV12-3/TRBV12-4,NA,TGTGCCAGCAGAACTCCCGAAGGTTCCGGGGAGCTGTTTTTT,CASRTPEGSGELFF
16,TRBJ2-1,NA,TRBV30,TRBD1,TGTGCCTACAAAGGTTATAGGGACAGCCTCTACAATGAGCAGTTCTTC,CAYKGYRDSLYNEQFF
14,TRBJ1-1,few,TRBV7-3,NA,TGTGCCAGCAGCCCTACTTGGGACAACACTGAAGCTTTCTTT,CASSPTWDNTEAFF
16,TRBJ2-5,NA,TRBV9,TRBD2,TGTGCCAGCAGCAAGACTAGCGGGAGGCGACAAGAGACCCAGTACTTC,CASSKTSGRRQETQYF
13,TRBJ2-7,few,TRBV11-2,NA,TGTGCCAGCAGCACCGGGGTCTCCTACGAGCAGTACTTC,CASSTGVSYEQYF
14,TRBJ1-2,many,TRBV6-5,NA,TGTGCCAGCAGTTACTCTGCCACAGCTATAGGCTACACCTTC,CASSYSATAIGYTF
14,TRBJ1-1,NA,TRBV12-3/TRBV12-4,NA,TGTGCCAGCAGTTTAGCAGAGATGAACACTGAAGCTTTCTTT,CASSLAEMNTEAFF
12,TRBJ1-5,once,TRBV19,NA,TGTGCCACCCTGGGGGTAAATCAGCCCCAGCATTTT,CATLGVNQPQHF
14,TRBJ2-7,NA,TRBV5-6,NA,TGTGCCAGCAGCTTGGTGGGTGAGACCTACGAGCAGTACTTC,CASSLVGETYEQYF
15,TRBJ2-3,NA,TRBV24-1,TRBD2,TGTGCCACCAGTGATCCGGGACTAGTTGGAGATACGCAGTATTTT,CATSDPGLVGDTQYF
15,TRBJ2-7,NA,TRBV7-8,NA,TGTGCCAGCAGCTCTATACTCCTAGGGGGTCGCGAGCAGTACTTC,CASSSILLGGREQYF
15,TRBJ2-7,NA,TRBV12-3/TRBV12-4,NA,TGTGCCAGCAGTTCCCCAGGACGGGGGACCTACGAGCAGTACTTC,CASSSPGRGTYEQYF
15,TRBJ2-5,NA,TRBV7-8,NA,TGTGCCAGCAGGTCCCGGAGCAGAGGGCAAGAGACCCAGTACTTC,CASRSRSRGQETQYF
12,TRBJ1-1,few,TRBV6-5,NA,TGTGCCAGCAGTTCGTCCCAGGAGTTGGCTTTCTTT,CASSSSQELAFF
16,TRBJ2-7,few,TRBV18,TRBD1,TGTGCCAGCTCACCACCGGGGACAGAACATACCTACGAGCAGTACTTC,CASSPPGTEHTYEQYF
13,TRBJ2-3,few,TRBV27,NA,TGTGCCAGCAGTCCTGGACAAGCAGATACGCAGTATTTT,CASSPGQADTQYF
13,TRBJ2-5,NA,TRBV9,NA,TGTGCCAGCAGCGTAGATCAGGGAGAGACCCAGTACTTC,CASSVDQGETQYF
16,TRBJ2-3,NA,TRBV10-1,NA,TGCGCCAGCAGTGAGGATCTACCCGCTAGCACAGATACGCAGTATTTT,CASSEDLPASTDTQYF